This T cell receptor (beta chain) is drawn from a study of CD8+ T cells in alopecia areata. Study in general: Grafting placed skin from roughly 6-13-month-old C3H/HeJ donors with spontaneous alopecia onto approximately 7-11-week-old female C3H/HeJ mice.

Researchers sorted pooled cutaneous lymph node cells on the basis of CD4, CD8alpha, NKG2D, NKG2ACE and other markers. The sequencing template was cDNA reverse transcribed from extracted RNA. TCRdb's copy holds only in-frame clones and misses some; the assay was immunoSEQ multiplex PCR. Recorded here are 200,000 to 300,000 clones, none singletons. In regard to this clone: Its antigen remains unidentified. Gene labels here are mouse ones. Sequencing ends 4 residues short of the CDR3 end; the germline J gene provides the rest.

Study results and caveats: Among patients, TCR sharing was less clear than in mice, a difference possibly due in part to HLA diversity in the patient population. The study found higher clonality in lesional than normal scalp, especially in alopecia totalis/universalis.

Germline-derived CDR1 and CDR2 are NSHNY and SYGAGN. This CDR3 spans 14 amino acids. The ends were cut back, 4 bases at V and 1 base at J, with 10 bases in the middle. This rearrangement joins TRBV13-1 to TRBJ2-3; D may be TRBD2 (5 bases). The sequencing input was CD4+ T cells sorted from a lymph node. The sequence derives from a C3H/HeJ mouse with alopecia areata. Mouse strain MHC haplotype: H2-k. The sequenced part of the CDR3 DNA is TGTGCCAGCAGTCCCGATGGGGGTGCAGAA. Protein product: CASSPDGGAE. The entire CDR3 reads CASSPDGGAETLYF.